The 13 T cell receptor beta chains reported below all come from one sample, sequenced in a study of response to subunit inactivated influenza vaccine. MiXCR, run by TCRdb on the RT-PCR reads, gives a single entry per CDR3 protein. Among 450,000 to 700,000 distinct CDR3 sequences listed, around 15% were seen once. Source: PBMCs from blood, taken approximately 12 days after vaccination. These receptors all come from a man aged 45-65 years who received an inactivated influenza vaccine.

This clonotype was counted ten times or more. The V gene is TRBV3-1, the J gene TRBJ2-7; the D gene is possibly TRBD1 (5 bases). This CDR3 spans 13 amino acids. V gave up 4 bases and J gave up 4 bases, with 11 bases separating them. Germline V gene lookup returns CDR1 LGHDT and CDR2 YNNKEL (reference sequence). CDR3 sequence reads: CASSPTAPYEQYF. CDR3 DNA sequence: TGTGCCAGCAGCCCGACAGCACCTTACGAGCAGTACTTC.

In nucleotides, the CDR3 is TGTGCCAGCAGTTACGCTAGCGGCACAGATACGCAGTATTTT. It yields the protein CASSYASGTDTQYF. The chain recombines TRBV12-3 or TRBV12-4 with TRBJ2-3, with a weak D call TRBD2 (6 bases). CDR3 length: 14 residues. V dropped 4 bases and J dropped 1 base, with 9 bases sitting between them.

The chain recombines TRBV3-1 with TRBJ2-2, with D possibly being TRBD2 (5 bases). With 3 bases removed from V and 0 bases from J, the gap between germline ends came to 11 bases. The length of the CDR3 is 16 residues. Germline loops: CDR1 LGHDT, CDR2 YNNKEL (reference sequence). The CDR3 bases are TGTGCCAGCAGCCATCGTCTGAGGGCGAACACCGGGGAGCTGTTTTTT. This encodes CASSHRLRANTGELFF.

Only a few counts were recorded for this clonotype. J is TRBJ2-3 and V is TRBV12-3 or TRBV12-4; 8 bases are a match to TRBD2. The CDR3 runs 16 residues. Losses at the gene ends were 5 bases for V and 4 bases for J; bases not matched to a gene: 11. CDR3 in DNA: TGTGCCAGCAGTACTACCGGGACTAGAGGCTCAGATACGCAGTATTTT. Translated: CASSTTGTRGSDTQYF.

This clonotype was observed at least ten times. The chain recombines TRBV5-1 with TRBJ2-5, with 8 bases fitting TRBD1. CDR3 length: 12 amino acids. The trim removed 7 bases at V and 5 bases at J, leaving 4 bases unmatched. CDR1 SGHRS and CDR2 YFSETQ come from the germline V gene. The CDR3 is CASRTGPETQYF. The CDR3 coding sequence is TGCGCCAGCCGGACAGGGCCTGAGACCCAGTACTTC.

The rearrangement uses TRBV4-2 and TRBJ2-7, with TRBD1 identical over 10 bases. Germline CDR1 reads LGHNA; CDR2 reads YNFKEQ. The CDR3 contains 16 residues. V shed 3 bases and J 1 base; nucleotides not matched to a gene: 6. The CDR3 DNA is TGTGCCAGCAGCCACGCGGGACAGGGGTCGTCCTACGAGCAGTACTTC. Amino acids: CASSHAGQGSSYEQYF.

The chain recombines TRBV12-3 or TRBV12-4 with TRBJ1-1, with TRBD1 as a possible D gene (5 bases). This CDR3 is 13 amino acids long. With 8 bases removed from V and 0 bases from J, the gap between germline ends came to 10 bases. CDR3 sequence: CASAWGMNTEAFF. The DNA of the CDR3 is TGTGCCAGCGCCTGGGGGATGAACACTGAAGCTTTCTTT.

The chain has TRBV25-1 and TRBJ2-7; D remains unclear. CDR1 and CDR2 from the germline V gene are MGHDK and SYGVNS. The CDR3 is 14 amino acids. V dropped 2 bases and J dropped 1 base, with 9 bases sitting between them. The CDR3 nucleotides read TGTGCCAGCAGTGAAGAGCGAATTTCCTACGAGCAGTACTTC. Its protein product is CASSEERISYEQYF.

The chain uses TRBV28 and TRBJ2-3; 8 positions agree with TRBD1. This CDR3 region has 17 residues. V lost 4 bases and J lost 2; bases outside the gene matches: 11. Germline assignment: CDR1 MDHEN and CDR2 SYDVKM. The CDR3 is CASSSYRDRTNTDTQYF. The CDR3 nucleotides read TGTGCCAGCAGTTCCTACCGGGACAGGACGAACACAGATACGCAGTATTTT. The variable domain in full, completed from reference TRBV28 and TRBJ2-3, reads DVKVTQSSRYLVKRTGEKVFLECVQDMDHENMFWYRQDPGLGLRLIYFSYDVKMKEKGDIPEGYSVSREKKERFSLILESASTNQTSMYLCASSSYRDRTNTDTQYFGPGTRLTVL.

This clonotype was observed a handful of times. V and J are TRBV5-1 and TRBJ2-7; D is possibly TRBD1 or TRBD2 (6 bases each). The CDR3 sequence is 16 residues long. Germline lookup yields CDR1 SGHRS and CDR2 YFSETQ. Trimming removed 4 bases from V and 4 bases from J, with 21 bases in between. Here the CDR3 DNA reads TGCGCCAGCAGCGGAGGGGGGTCGACGCGCCTTTACGAGCAGTACTTC. This gives the protein CASSGGGSTRLYEQYF.

This clonotype came up a few times. The chain has TRBV10-3 and TRBJ2-1; no firm D call. This CDR3 is 15 amino acids long. Germline CDR1 is ENHRY and CDR2 is SYGVKD. Trimming took off 2 bases at V and 0 bases at J, with 8 bases between the two ends. The CDR3 is CAISEEEYSYNEQFF. CDR3 DNA: TGTGCCATCAGTGAGGAGGAGTACTCCTACAATGAGCAGTTCTTC.

In this sample, this clonotype turned up a few times. The chain couples TRBV7-9 to TRBJ2-4; TRBD1 matches 10 bases. The germline gives CDR1 SEHNR, CDR2 FQNEAQ (reference sequence). V shed 5 bases and J 8 bases; nucleotides not matched to a gene: 15. This CDR3 is built from 17 residues. The CDR3 loop is CASSPGTGVIRSDIQYF. For the CDR3, the DNA is TGTGCCAGCAGCCCCGGGACAGGGGTAATCCGGAGTGACATTCAGTACTTC.

Many counts were recorded for this clonotype. In DNA form, the CDR3 reads TGTGCCAGCAGCTCGATGTCCAGTTGGGGGGTTTTAATCGGGGAGCTGTTTTTT. Residues: CASSSMSSWGVLIGELFF. V usage is TRBV11-2 and J usage is TRBJ2-2, with D perhaps matching TRBD2 (6 bases). This CDR3 is 18 amino acids long. From germline, CDR1 is SGHAT and CDR2 FQNNGV. The ends were cut back, 4 bases at V and 7 bases at J, with 25 bases in the middle.